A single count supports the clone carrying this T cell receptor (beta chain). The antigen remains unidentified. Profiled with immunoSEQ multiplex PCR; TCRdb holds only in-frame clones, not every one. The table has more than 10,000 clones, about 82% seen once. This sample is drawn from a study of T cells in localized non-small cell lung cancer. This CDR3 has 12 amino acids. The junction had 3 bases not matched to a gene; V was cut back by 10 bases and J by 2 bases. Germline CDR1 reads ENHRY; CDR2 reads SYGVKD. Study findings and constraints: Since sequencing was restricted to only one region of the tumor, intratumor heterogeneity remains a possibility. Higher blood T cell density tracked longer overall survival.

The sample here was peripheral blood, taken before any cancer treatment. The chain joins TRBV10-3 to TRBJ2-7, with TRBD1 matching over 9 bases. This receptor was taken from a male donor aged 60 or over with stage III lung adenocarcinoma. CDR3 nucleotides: TGTGCCACGGGACAGGGTCCCTACGAGCAGTACTTC. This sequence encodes CATGQGPYEQYF.